This is a list of T cell receptor beta chains from one sample in a study of blood T cell repertoires in COVID-19. Clones were read by immunoSEQ multiplex PCR, and TCRdb kept only the in-frame ones, dropping some. The sample contains about 200,000 clones, about 84% of which appear only once. The sequenced sample was PBMCs or T cells enriched from blood (not recorded which). The receptors come from a man in his forties or fifties with acute COVID-19. Each CDR3 is given with its conserved first and last residue. A D gene is named only where the DNA matches it firmly. For some rows the clone size is stated as once, few or many, or as a class when expanded; others skip it.

TRBD1,TRBV11-2,NA,TRBJ1-5,CASSPGQGNQPQHF,TGTGCCAGCAGCCCAGGACAGGGCAATCAGCCCCAGCATTTT
TRBD1,TRBV25-1,NA,TRBJ2-2,CASSGYTTGVGTGELFF,TGTGCCAGCAGTGGATATACGACAGGGGTAGGCACCGGGGAGCTGTTTTTT
TRBD2,TRBV6-5,NA,TRBJ2-7,CASRAPGLAGNEQYF,TGTGCCAGCAGAGCTCCGGGACTAGCGGGAAACGAGCAGTACTTC
NA,TRBV4-1,NA,TRBJ1-5,CASSLQSGVDQPQHF,TGCGCCAGCAGCCTCCAGTCGGGGGTGGATCAGCCCCAGCATTTT
NA,TRBV6-6,NA,TRBJ2-1,CASSYSRLYNEQFF,TGTGCCAGCAGTTACTCGCGGCTATACAATGAGCAGTTCTTC
TRBD2,TRBV29-1,NA,TRBJ2-7,CSVLAGASEQYF,TGCAGCGTTTTAGCGGGAGCCTCCGAGCAGTACTTC
NA,TRBV6-5,NA,TRBJ2-3,CASMGLPGTDTQYF,TGTGCCAGCATGGGCCTACCAGGCACAGATACGCAGTATTTT
TRBD1,TRBV28,NA,TRBJ2-1,CASSFSGTGPYNEQFF,TGTGCCAGCAGTTTTTCGGGGACAGGTCCCTACAATGAGCAGTTCTTC
TRBD2,TRBV14,NA,TRBJ2-7,CASSLRLAGTYEQYF,TGTGCCAGCAGCCTCAGACTAGCGGGGACCTACGAGCAGTACTTC
TRBD1,TRBV19,NA,TRBJ2-5,CASSITAGTGRETQYF,TGTGCCAGTAGTATAACAGCGGGGACAGGGCGCGAGACCCAGTACTTC
TRBD1,TRBV30,NA,TRBJ2-1,CAWTGTDRYEQFF,TGTGCCTGGACCGGGACGGACAGGTATGAGCAGTTCTTC
TRBD1,TRBV14,few,TRBJ2-7,CASSQLGTGEYEQYF,TGTGCCAGCAGCCAGCTCGGGACAGGGGAATACGAGCAGTACTTC
NA,TRBV6-6,NA,TRBJ2-7,CASSGWGFEQYF,TGTGCCAGCAGTGGATGGGGCTTCGAGCAGTACTTC
NA,TRBV11-2,NA,TRBJ2-5,CASSYARGTQYF,TGTGCCAGCAGCTATGCCCGGGGGACCCAGTACTTC
TRBD1,TRBV19,NA,TRBJ1-5,CASRDGTGRNQPQHF,TGTGCCAGTAGAGACGGGACAGGTCGGAATCAGCCCCAGCATTTT
NA,TRBV5-4,once,TRBJ1-2,CASSEGQGNYGYTF,TGTGCCAGCAGCGAAGGGCAGGGGAACTATGGCTACACCTTC
NA,TRBV12-3/TRBV12-4,NA,TRBJ2-2,CASRFSGELFF,TGTGCCAGCCGTTTTAGCGGGGAGCTGTTTTTT
TRBD2,TRBV18,NA,TRBJ2-7,CASSPGLASYEQYF,TGTGCCAGCTCACCGGGACTAGCTTCCTACGAGCAGTACTTC
NA,TRBV30,NA,TRBJ2-1,CAWSGTLTNEQFF,TGTGCCTGGAGTGGGACTCTAACAAATGAGCAGTTCTTC
NA,TRBV28,NA,TRBJ2-5,CASSSFETQYF,TGTGCCAGCAGTTCTTTTGAGACCCAGTACTTC
TRBD2,TRBV7-9,NA,TRBJ2-1,CATSIAGGNNEQFF,TGTGCCACCTCGATAGCGGGAGGGAACAATGAGCAGTTCTTC
NA,TRBV6-1,NA,TRBJ1-5,CASSEGLTNQPQHF,TGTGCCAGCAGTGAGGGACTGACTAATCAGCCCCAGCATTTT
TRBD1,TRBV30,NA,TRBJ1-1,CAWRGQANTEAFF,TGTGCCTGGAGGGGACAGGCGAACACTGAAGCTTTCTTT
NA,TRBV9,NA,TRBJ2-7,CASSVGGGVYEQYF,TGTGCCAGCAGCGTAGGAGGGGGTGTCTACGAGCAGTACTTC
TRBD1,TRBV7-9,once,TRBJ1-1,CASSSTGTGAEAFF,TGTGCCAGCAGCTCCACCGGGACAGGGGCTGAAGCTTTCTTT
NA,TRBV28,NA,TRBJ1-5,CASSPARGSQPQHF,TGTGCCAGCAGCCCGGCCAGGGGAAGCCAGCCCCAGCATTTT
NA,TRBV2,NA,TRBJ1-6,CASSTGPPLHF,TGTGCCAGCAGCACAGGTCCACCCCTCCACTTT
NA,TRBV7-2,few,TRBJ1-6,CASRRRSGDNSPLHF,TGTGCCAGCAGGAGGAGGAGCGGCGATAATTCACCCCTCCACTTT
NA,TRBV19,NA,TRBJ1-2,CASSSISVSAEGYTF,TGTGCCAGTAGTTCCATAAGTGTGTCGGCGGAAGGCTACACCTTC
NA,TRBV28,NA,TRBJ2-7,CASSLSRTLYEQYF,TGTGCCAGCAGTTTATCCCGGACTCTTTACGAGCAGTACTTC
NA,TRBV11-3,NA,TRBJ1-1,CASSRTANTEAFF,TGTGCCAGCAGTCGTACAGCTAACACTGAAGCTTTCTTT
TRBD1,TRBV20-1,NA,TRBJ1-3,CSANDRGRHTIYF,TGCAGTGCTAATGACAGGGGCCGGCACACCATATATTTT
NA,TRBV27,once,TRBJ1-2,CASSSLTVSYGYTF,TGTGCCAGCAGTTCCCTGACAGTCAGCTATGGCTACACCTTC
NA,TRBV6-1,NA,TRBJ2-3,CASSEAWGRGDTQYF,TGTGCCAGCAGTGAAGCATGGGGGCGCGGAGATACGCAGTATTTT
NA,TRBV30,once,TRBJ1-1,CAWSVQQNTEAFF,TGTGCCTGGAGTGTACAGCAGAACACTGAAGCTTTCTTT
NA,TRBV2,NA,TRBJ2-1,CASSEPGTSHEQFF,TGTGCCAGCAGTGAACCCGGGACTTCCCATGAGCAGTTCTTC
TRBD1,TRBV10-3,NA,TRBJ2-3,CAAQAWGQASTDTQYF,TGTGCCGCACAGGCCTGGGGACAGGCTAGCACAGATACGCAGTATTTT
NA,TRBV19,NA,TRBJ1-5,CASSRSGENQPQHF,TGTGCCAGTAGTAGGTCAGGGGAAAATCAGCCCCAGCATTTT
NA,TRBV3-1/TRBV3-2,NA,TRBJ1-2,CASSQDLVQANYGYTF,TGTGCCAGCAGCCAAGACCTGGTGCAGGCTAACTATGGCTACACCTTC
NA,TRBV5-4,NA,TRBJ2-7,CASSLGGLLRYEQYF,TGTGCCAGCAGCTTGGGGGGACTCTTACGCTACGAGCAGTACTTC
TRBD2,TRBV6-2/TRBV6-3,few,TRBJ2-5,CASSYLHGAGVRETQYF,TGTGCCAGCAGTTACCTTCATGGAGCGGGAGTGAGGGAGACCCAGTACTTC
NA,TRBV7-2,NA,TRBJ1-2,CVEWPSSTDGYTF,TGTGTTGAGTGGCCCAGTTCGACTGATGGCTACACCTTC
TRBD2,TRBV2,few,TRBJ2-1,CASSPSSGIHHNEQFF,TGTGCCAGCAGTCCCTCCAGCGGGATCCACCACAATGAGCAGTTCTTC
NA,TRBV7-3,NA,TRBJ2-2,CASSFVLSSTGELFF,TGTGCCAGCAGCTTTGTTTTATCGAGCACCGGGGAGCTGTTTTTT
TRBD1,TRBV5-4,NA,TRBJ1-6,CASSQGGTGAYNSPLHF,TGTGCCAGCAGCCAGGGGGGGACAGGCGCCTATAATTCACCCCTCCACTTT
TRBD1,TRBV5-1,NA,TRBJ1-6,CASSLTGVMDSPLHF,TGCGCCAGCAGCTTGACAGGGGTAATGGATTCACCCCTCCACTTT
TRBD2,TRBV3-1/TRBV3-2,NA,TRBJ2-5,CASSLTSGSETQYF,TGTGCCAGCAGCTTGACTAGCGGGAGTGAGACCCAGTACTTC
TRBD1,TRBV6-6,NA,TRBJ1-1,CASRPPGQGNTEAFF,TGTGCCAGCAGACCTCCCGGACAGGGCAACACTGAAGCTTTCTTT
NA,TRBV30,few,TRBJ1-3,CAWKRTITGNTIYF,TGTGCCTGGAAAAGGACAATCACTGGAAACACCATATATTTT
NA,TRBV29-1,NA,TRBJ2-3,CSVRRQTGTDTQYF,TGCAGCGTTAGGAGACAGACGGGCACAGATACGCAGTATTTT
TRBD2,TRBV7-6,NA,TRBJ2-3,CASSNSGSRGDTQYF,TGTGCCAGCAGCAATAGCGGGAGCAGGGGTGATACGCAGTATTTT
NA,TRBV7-2,NA,TRBJ1-1,CASSFSVNTEAFF,TGTGCCAGCAGCTTCTCGGTGAACACTGAAGCTTTCTTT
TRBD2,TRBV30,few,TRBJ2-3,CAWSVQAGGTDTQYF,TGTGCCTGGAGTGTACAAGCGGGAGGTACAGATACGCAGTATTTT
TRBD1,TRBV18,NA,TRBJ2-3,CASRTGTGGRTDTQYF,TGTGCCAGCCGAACCGGGACAGGGGGACGCACAGATACGCAGTATTTT
NA,TRBV18,once,TRBJ2-7,CASSRTYEQYF,TGTGCCAGCTCGCGAACCTACGAGCAGTACTTC
NA,TRBV28,NA,TRBJ1-1,CASSPGGGARTEAFF,TGTGCCAGCAGTCCGGGAGGGGGGGCGAGGACTGAAGCTTTCTTT
NA,TRBV20-1,NA,TRBJ2-3,CSASRGLWDTQYF,TGCAGTGCTAGTAGGGGGTTGTGGGATACGCAGTATTTT
TRBD1,TRBV5-1,NA,TRBJ2-7,CASSTLTGGNYEQYF,TGCGCCAGCAGCACCCTGACAGGGGGTAACTACGAGCAGTACTTC
TRBD2,TRBV5-1,NA,TRBJ2-1,CASSSTPGGSYNEQFF,TGCGCCAGCAGCTCGACCCCCGGCGGGAGTTACAATGAGCAGTTCTTC